A selection of T cell receptor beta chains follows, all from one sample in a study of CD8+CD57+ T cells in acquired aplastic anemia. TCRdb passed the reads through MiXCR, listing each CDR3 protein once. The sample lists 170,000 or so distinct CDR3 sequences; nearly 65% were seen once. The sample was sorted CD4+, CD8+, or CD8+CD57+ T cells (not recorded which) from PBMCs. The receptors were gathered from a human donor with aplastic anemia. Each CDR3 is given with its conserved first and last residue. D genes are given only for firm matches. Only part of the rows carry a size: once, few, many, or a class if the clone is expanded.

d_call,v_call,clone_size,j_call,cdr3_nt,cdr3_aa
TRBD2,TRBV7-8,.,TRBJ2-3,TGTGCCAGCAAACTAGCGGGAGTAGATACGCAGTATTTT,CASKLAGVDTQYF
.,TRBV12-3/TRBV12-4,.,TRBJ1-1,TGTGCCAGCCTAGGGGGGAGCACTGAAGCTTTCTTT,CASLGGSTEAFF
.,TRBV2,.,TRBJ1-6,TGTGCCAGTCATGACAGAGTTAATTCACCCCTCCACTTT,CASHDRVNSPLHF
TRBD2,TRBV20-1,.,TRBJ2-5,TGCAGTGCTATGGGGGGGGTCCAAGAGACCCAGTACTTC,CSAMGGVQETQYF
.,TRBV7-9,.,TRBJ2-3,TGTGCCAGCCTCTTACAGGGCCCAGATACGCAGTATTTT,CASLLQGPDTQYF
.,TRBV6-4,few,TRBJ2-5,TGTGCCAGCAGTTACCCTACCGAGAGTTCGTCCCAGTACTTC,CASSYPTESSSQYF
.,TRBV19,.,TRBJ2-7,TGTGCCAGTACCCCAGGGCAGAACCTCTACGAGCAGTACTTC,CASTPGQNLYEQYF
TRBD1,TRBV20-1,.,TRBJ2-7,TGCAGTGCTAGGCTGACAGGGGATCTTGGCGAGCAGTACTTC,CSARLTGDLGEQYF
.,TRBV6-1,.,TRBJ1-2,TGTGCCAGCAGTGAAAGGGCAGAGATGACTAACTATGGCTACACCTTC,CASSERAEMTNYGYTF
TRBD2,TRBV4-1,few,TRBJ2-7,TGCAGCGTTGAAGATTCCGTACTAGCGGGGGCCGAGCAGTACTTC,CSVEDSVLAGAEQYF
.,TRBV6-2/TRBV6-3,.,TRBJ2-7,TGTGCCAGCAGTTACCTTACGGGTGGAGTTCTTTACGAGCAGTACTTC,CASSYLTGGVLYEQYF
TRBD1,TRBV29-1,.,TRBJ2-7,TGCAGCGTTGAAGGCAGGTCCGGGACAGGCTACGAGCAGTACTTC,CSVEGRSGTGYEQYF
TRBD1,TRBV5-1,many,TRBJ2-7,TGCGCCAGCAGCCCATCACGGACAGGTAGCTCCTACGAGCAGTACTTC,CASSPSRTGSSYEQYF
.,TRBV5-5,.,TRBJ1-2,TGTGCCAGCAGCTTGGTTTCGGACAAACCCTATGGCTACACCTTC,CASSLVSDKPYGYTF
TRBD2,TRBV7-3,.,TRBJ2-6,TGTGCCAGCAGCTTAGGCGGGGGGGGGGCCAACGTCCTGACTTTC,CASSLGGGGANVLTF
.,TRBV24-1,.,TRBJ1-5,TGTGCCACCAGTGACAGGGGAGGTCAGCCCCGTCATTTT,CATSDRGGQPRHF
.,TRBV20-1,.,TRBJ2-2,TGCAGTGCTAGTTTTGGGTCCACCGGGGAGCTGTTTTTT,CSASFGSTGELFF
.,TRBV20-1,.,TRBJ2-2,TGCAGTGCGCTAGACAGCCTGAACACCGAGGAGCTGTTTTTT,CSALDSLNTEELFF
TRBD1,TRBV2,.,TRBJ2-1,TGTGCCAGCAGGGCGACAGGGGTCCACTACAATGAGCAGTTCTTC,CASRATGVHYNEQFF
.,TRBV19,.,TRBJ2-1,TGTGCCAGTAGTTCAGACGCCATAAATGAGCAGTTCTTC,CASSSDAINEQFF
.,TRBV7-8,.,TRBJ1-2,TGTGCCAGCAGCCGGATGACAGCGGATAACTATGGCTACACCTTC,CASSRMTADNYGYTF
.,TRBV7-6,few,TRBJ2-7,TGTGCCAGCAGCTTAGGAGGACCACGCTCCTACGAGCAGTACTTC,CASSLGGPRSYEQYF
TRBD1,TRBV6-1,once,TRBJ1-4,TGTGCCAGCAGTACTCATACAGGGGGACTTGAAAAACTGTTTTTT,CASSTHTGGLEKLFF
.,TRBV19,.,TRBJ1-2,TGTGCCAGTAGTCAGAGAAACTATGGCTACACCTTC,CASSQRNYGYTF
.,TRBV15,.,TRBJ1-1,TGTGCCACCAGCAGAGGCGTGACAGAGGAAGCTTTCTTT,CATSRGVTEEAFF
.,TRBV2,.,TRBJ2-1,TGTGCCAGCAGTGAAGCAACAAGAGCGGCTACCAATGAGCAGTTCTTC,CASSEATRAATNEQFF
.,TRBV9,once,TRBJ1-6,TGTGCCAGCAGCGCTGCGATAGAATCACCCCTCCACTTT,CASSAAIESPLHF
.,TRBV29-1,.,TRBJ2-3,TGCAGCTTTTCCAGGGGAGATACGCAGTATTTT,CSFSRGDTQYF
.,TRBV19,many,TRBJ2-7,TGTGCCAGTAGTACCCTCGGGACCAACGAGCAGTACTTC,CASSTLGTNEQYF
TRBD1,TRBV10-1,.,TRBJ2-3,TGCGCCAGCAGTGAGGGGACAGGGGTAGATACGCAGTATTTT,CASSEGTGVDTQYF
.,TRBV7-9,.,TRBJ1-6,TGTGCCAGCAGCTTAGAAGGGGGGCGGATGGATTCACCCCTCCACTTT,CASSLEGGRMDSPLHF
TRBD2,TRBV7-8,many,TRBJ2-1,TGTGCCAGCAGCTTGGTAACTAGCGGAAAAAACAATGAGCAGTTCTTC,CASSLVTSGKNNEQFF
TRBD2,TRBV5-1,few,TRBJ2-7,TGCGCCAGCAGCTTTAGCGGGGGGCACTACGAGCAGTACTTC,CASSFSGGHYEQYF
TRBD1,TRBV5-1,many,TRBJ2-3,TGCGCCAGCAGCCTGGGTCAGGGGGACACAGATACGCAGTATTTT,CASSLGQGDTDTQYF
.,TRBV10-1,few,TRBJ1-2,TGCGCCAGCAGTGAGTCGACACGGAACTATGGCTACACCTTC,CASSESTRNYGYTF
.,TRBV6-6,many,TRBJ2-7,TGTGCCAGCAGTTACGGGGTGTACGAGCAGTACTTC,CASSYGVYEQYF
.,TRBV6-6,.,TRBJ1-3,TGTGCCAACAGTGAAGGGGCCACGTTTCGAAACACCATATATTTT,CANSEGATFRNTIYF
.,TRBV29-1,.,TRBJ2-3,TGCAGCGCCGGGACAAAGAACACAGATACGCAGTATTTT,CSAGTKNTDTQYF
.,TRBV7-9,many,TRBJ2-1,TGTGCCAGCAGTGGGACTCAACTCCCAACCTACAATGAGCAGTTCTTC,CASSGTQLPTYNEQFF
TRBD2,TRBV20-1,.,TRBJ2-3,TGCAGTGGTATCCCCTCGGGGGGGGGGGGCCGCACAGATACGCGGTATTTT,CSGIPSGGGGRTDTRYF
TRBD1,TRBV5-1,many,TRBJ1-2,TGCGCCAGCAGTTATGACAGGGGCGCAAGTGGCTACACCTTC,CASSYDRGASGYTF
.,TRBV25-1,many,TRBJ1-5,TGTGCCAGCAGCTCTTATGGCAATCAGCCCCAGCATTTT,CASSSYGNQPQHF
TRBD1,TRBV20-1,.,TRBJ2-7,TGCAGTGCTACCTCCCGGGGACAGGGTAACTACGAGCAGTACTTC,CSATSRGQGNYEQYF
TRBD2,TRBV7-9,.,TRBJ2-3,TGTGCCAGCGTCTTTAGCGGGGATACGCAGTATTTT,CASVFSGDTQYF
.,TRBV12-3/TRBV12-4,.,TRBJ2-7,TGTGCCAGCAGCCCCCGGGACCGACTCTACGAGCAGTACTTC,CASSPRDRLYEQYF
.,TRBV2,.,TRBJ1-1,TGTGCCAGCAGTGATGGAGGCACTAAAACTGAAGCTTTCTTT,CASSDGGTKTEAFF